This paragraph covers one T cell receptor (beta chain) sequence. Reverse transcription used about 0.45 to 1 ug RNA and random hexamers. An immunoSEQ multiplex PCR amplified TCR beta CDR3 over 54 Vbeta and 13 Jbeta. TCRdb redid the calling of the immunoSEQ multiplex PCR reads with MiXCR, one entry per CDR3 protein. The sample includes 95,000 to 150,000 distinct CDR3 sequences, about 95% of them seen just once. V lost 4 bases and J lost 2; bases outside the gene matches: 5. The CDR3 spans 15 residues. Germline loops: CDR1 SGHNT, CDR2 YYREEE (reference sequence). The data belong to a study of CD8 T cells in Susac syndrome.

The source of this sequence is a human donor in good health. The V and J genes are TRBV5-4 and TRBJ2-7, with 11 bases matching TRBD2. Sequenced sample: CD4+ T cells from PBMCs. The CDR3 protein is CASSVGTSGTYEQYF. DNA for the CDR3: TGTGCCAGCAGCGTCGGGACTAGCGGAACCTACGAGCAGTACTTC.